This T cell receptor beta chain was captured in a study of T cell changes during pregnancy in multiple sclerosis. Using immunoSEQ multiplex PCR, the repertoire was profiled, and TCRdb retains in-frame clones only, with some absent. The sample lists 65,000 or so clones, around 91% occurring once. This CDR3 has 12 residues. CDR1 is ENHRY and CDR2 is SYGVKD in the germline V gene. The V and J ends lost 10 bases and 5 bases, in that order; junction bases with no gene match: 8. V usage is TRBV10-3 and J usage is TRBJ2-7; TRBD1 aligns across 7 bases. This specimen consisted of peripheral blood, obtained in the second trimester of pregnancy. This sequence originates from a female donor in good health, enrolled as a control in a pregnancy study. The CDR3 coding sequence is TGTGCCACCGGGACAGTGGGTAACGAGCAGTACTTC. Its protein is CATGTVGNEQYF.